The sequence of this TCR beta chain was determined in a study of shared clonotypes between healthy human individuals. The CDR3 sequence is 16 residues long. With 5 bases clipped from V and 6 bases from J, the junction kept 14 bases outside the gene matches. Germline V gives CDR1 MNHNY, CDR2 SVGAGI (reference sequence). The table came from immunoSEQ multiplex PCR; TCRdb's copy has only in-frame clones and leaves some out. The data hold about 730,000 clones, with around 77% observed a single time. This clone came up a few times. V gene TRBV6-6 combines with J gene TRBJ2-7; 9 bases map to TRBD1. The source of this sequence is a woman younger than 45 in good health. Sequenced input: memory CD4+ T cells sorted from blood. The subset was: CD45RA-negative fraction. Written as DNA, the CDR3 is TGTGCCAGCAGTGGTCCAGGGACAGGGAAAGAGACCGAGCAGTACTTC. Amino acids: CASSGPGTGKETEQYF.